One sample yielded the 6 T cell receptor beta chains listed below, sequenced in a study of CD8+CD57+ T cells in acquired aplastic anemia. Flow cytometry had shown expanded CD8+CD57+ cells in the patients chosen for sequencing. The study profiled TCR beta VDJ and CDR3 using genomic DNA as template. TCRdb re-called the reads with MiXCR, one entry per CDR3 protein. The sample contains around 180,000 distinct CDR3 sequences, around 50% of which appear only once. Sequenced: sorted CD4+, CD8+, or CD8+CD57+ T cells (not recorded which) from PBMCs. All receptors come from a human donor with aplastic anemia.

Ten or more counts support this clonotype. Here the CDR3 DNA reads TGTGCCAGCTCACCTGGGACAGGGGAAGGTGAGCAGTACTTC. Its protein is CASSPGTGEGEQYF. The chain uses TRBV18 and TRBJ2-7; 10 nucleotides line up with TRBD1. There are 14 residues in the CDR3. Germline lookup yields CDR1 KGHSH and CDR2 LQKENI. After removal of 3 bases from V and 7 bases from J, the junction contained 6 bases not matched to a gene.

This chain links TRBV20-1 with TRBJ1-2; TRBD1 might be the D (6 bases). V lost 0 bases and J 4 bases, leaving 9 bases between the germline ends. The length of the CDR3 is 13 residues. CDR1 and CDR2 (germline): DFQATT, SNEGSKA (reference sequence). CDR3 sequence reads: CSARDTGTYGYTF. CDR3 in DNA: TGCAGTGCTAGAGATACAGGGACCTATGGCTACACCTTC.

This clonotype showed up many times. The rearrangement joins TRBV20-1 to TRBJ1-1, with a possible D match to TRBD1 (6 bases). V was shortened by 6 bases and J by 4 bases, with 18 bases between the two germline ends. The CDR3 is made up of 14 amino acids. The germline gives CDR1 DFQATT, CDR2 SNEGSKA (reference sequence). The CDR3 here is CSARTQGRGTEAFF. CDR3 nucleotides: TGCAGTGCCAGAACCCAGGGGAGAGGCACTGAAGCTTTCTTT.

This clonotype appeared a few times. CDR3 sequence reads: CASGRNTGGPWYEQFF. The CDR3 DNA follows: TGTGCCAGCGGCCGTAATACAGGGGGGCCTTGGTATGAGCAGTTCTTC. The rearrangement uses TRBV14 and TRBJ2-1, with 8 positions matching TRBD1. CDR1 and CDR2 (germline): SGHDN, FVKESK. The CDR3 sequence is 16 residues long. V was pared by 8 bases and J by 8 bases, with 17 bases of the junction left unmatched.

The genes are TRBV11-2 and TRBJ2-3; a possible D gene is TRBD1 (5 bases). Between the trimmed V and J ends, which lost 0 bases and 7 bases, there was a span of 17 bases. Germline V CDR1 and CDR2: SGHAT, FQNNGV. The CDR3 consists of 16 residues. CDR3 residues: CASSLEGPGRVNTQYF. The DNA of the CDR3 is TGTGCCAGCAGCTTAGAGGGGCCTGGCAGGGTGAATACGCAGTATTTT.

This clonotype was counted at least ten times. The genes are TRBV7-9 and TRBJ2-6; either TRBD1 or TRBD2 may supply D (6 bases each). The CDR3 spans 16 residues. The V gene's germline CDR1 is SEHNR and CDR2 FQNEAQ (reference sequence). Trimming cost V 4 bases and J 2 bases, with 12 bases left between them. CDR3 in DNA: TGTGCCAGCAGCTCACAAGGGGGGACTGGGGCCAACGTCCTGACTTTC. Residues: CASSSQGGTGANVLTF.